Listed below are T cell receptor beta chains from one sample, sequenced in a study of graft-versus-host responses after intestinal transplantation. Only in-frame clones appear in the TCRdb table, and some are missing; sequencing was by immunoSEQ multiplex PCR. The sample lists some 85,000 clones, approximately 90% seen once, with around 0.38% in the top ten. What these receptors recognize is not known. The sequencing used unstimulated CD8+ T cells sorted from spleen or lymph node cells, collected before transplant. The receptors derive from a human donor who was the organ donor for an intestinal transplant. Both conserved end residues are part of each CDR3. The D gene is left open where the match is weak. Size is omitted from some rows. Given values are once, few, many or a class for expanded clones.

D	J	V	size	DNA	CDR3
NA	TRBJ1-1	TRBV6-5	NA	TGTGCCAGCAGTTACTCTCAGGGGTCTGAAGCTTTCTTT	CASSYSQGSEAFF
TRBD2	TRBJ2-1	TRBV6-5	NA	TGTGCCAGCAGGCGCGGGGGGGACTACAATGAGCAGTTCTTC	CASRRGGDYNEQFF
TRBD1	TRBJ2-7	TRBV7-6	NA	TGTGCCAGCAGCTCGCAACCCCAGACCGGGACAGGGGGAAAGCAGTACTTC	CASSSQPQTGTGGKQYF
NA	TRBJ2-7	TRBV4-1	NA	TGCGCCAGCAGCCAATCTGAGCAGGCCTACGAGCAGTACTTC	CASSQSEQAYEQYF
TRBD1	TRBJ1-1	TRBV7-9	NA	TGTGCCAGCAGCTCCAGGGGGGTCCCCTCAACTCTAGGAGCTTTCTTT	CASSSRGVPSTLGAFF
NA	TRBJ1-2	TRBV9	NA	TGTGCCAGCAGCGTAGGGACAGCTAACTATGGCTACACCTTC	CASSVGTANYGYTF
TRBD1	TRBJ1-5	TRBV28	NA	TGTGCCAGCAGCCCGACAGGGTTGGGGGACTATCAGCCCCAGCATTTT	CASSPTGLGDYQPQHF
NA	TRBJ1-2	TRBV7-9	once	TGTGCCAGCAGCTTAGGAACTGACTTCTATGGCTACACCTTC	CASSLGTDFYGYTF
NA	TRBJ1-2	TRBV4-1	NA	TGCGCCAGCAGCCAAGTAGGGGTCGACTATGGCTACACCTTC	CASSQVGVDYGYTF
TRBD1	TRBJ2-1	TRBV7-2	NA	TGTGCCAGCAGCTTAGGGACAGGAAATGAGCAGTTCTTC	CASSLGTGNEQFF